The T cell receptor (beta chain) described here comes from a study of blood T cell repertoires in COVID-19. Generated by immunoSEQ multiplex PCR, the TCRdb table keeps only in-frame clones and is missing some. The repertoire holds roughly 70,000 clones, with about 90% as singletons. Trimming left V 2 bases short and J 3 bases short, with 7 bases between. Germline CDR1 MNHNS, CDR2 SASEGT. The CDR3 has 13 amino acids. The sequenced material came from peripheral blood. This receptor was taken from a man in his sixties with acute or convalescent COVID-19. The genes are TRBV6-1 and TRBJ1-2; D remains unclear. CDR3 DNA: TGTGCCAGCAGTGAATCCGGGGACTATGGCTACACCTTC. Encoded protein: CASSESGDYGYTF.